The rows below give T cell receptor beta chains drawn from one sample of a study of T cells in Graves' hyperthyroidism and ophthalmopathy. Using its own MiXCR run on the multiplex PCR reads, TCRdb lists one record per CDR3 protein. This sample has 300,000 or so distinct CDR3 sequences, with approximately 16% found just once. Sequencing used blood. The source is a man aged 25-40 years with Graves' hyperthyroidism. Both conserved end residues are part of each CDR3. D genes are given only for firm matches.

D: -
V: TRBV2
J: TRBJ1-1
length: 16
CDR3: CASSAQIAAMNTEAFF

D: TRBD2
V: TRBV12-3/TRBV12-4
J: TRBJ2-3
length: 15
CDR3: CASGTSGRPTDTQYF

D: -
V: TRBV20-1
J: TRBJ1-2
length: 11
CDR3: CSARRNYGYTF

D: TRBD2
V: TRBV7-2
J: TRBJ2-7
length: 13
CDR3: CASGAGGSYEQYF

D: -
V: TRBV5-6
J: TRBJ2-7
length: 14
CDR3: CASTVGGRAYEQYF

D: -
V: TRBV6-2/TRBV6-3
J: TRBJ2-7
length: 15
CDR3: CASAPFSGGIYEQYF

D: -
V: TRBV28
J: TRBJ2-4
length: 14
CDR3: CASSFLDRKNIQYF

D: -
V: TRBV2
J: TRBJ1-4
length: 13
CDR3: CASNQGFNEKLFF

D: -
V: TRBV14
J: TRBJ2-1
length: 15
CDR3: CASSHSTSSDNEQFF

D: TRBD1
V: TRBV10-3
J: TRBJ2-1
length: 15
CDR3: CAISDAGTVYNEQFF

D: TRBD2
V: TRBV5-1
J: TRBJ2-3
length: 16
CDR3: CASSFSGRAITDTQYF

D: -
V: TRBV11-2
J: TRBJ2-1
length: 16
CDR3: CASSQNPGPRSGEQFF

D: -
V: TRBV3-1
J: TRBJ2-5
length: 11
CDR3: CASSQESSQYF

D: TRBD2
V: TRBV30
J: TRBJ2-7
length: 12
CDR3: CARSGGRYEQYF

D: -
V: TRBV27
J: TRBJ1-3
length: 15
CDR3: CASQGYGVSGNTIYF

D: -
V: TRBV30
J: TRBJ1-5
length: 13
CDR3: CAWSPTGNQPQHF

D: TRBD2
V: TRBV11-2
J: TRBJ2-3
length: 15
CDR3: CASSYGGVDGDTQYF

D: -
V: TRBV20-1
J: TRBJ1-1
length: 15
CDR3: CSAPRRGILNTEAFF

D: -
V: TRBV7-2
J: TRBJ2-3
length: 14
CDR3: CASSLMLETDTQYF

D: -
V: TRBV18
J: TRBJ2-7
length: 13
CDR3: CASSPPDSNEQYF

D: -
V: TRBV5-1
J: TRBJ2-7
length: 14
CDR3: CASSTSAGTNEQYF

D: -
V: TRBV20-1
J: TRBJ1-2
length: 13
CDR3: CSAKGTSRFGYTF

D: TRBD2
V: TRBV12-3/TRBV12-4
J: TRBJ2-5
length: 15
CDR3: CASSGLAGGEETQYF

D: TRBD1
V: TRBV28
J: TRBJ1-4
length: 13
CDR3: CASSSQQGPKLFF

D: TRBD1
V: TRBV29-1
J: TRBJ1-2
length: 13
CDR3: CSAVDRGRIGYTF

D: -
V: TRBV10-3
J: TRBJ2-1
length: 14
CDR3: CAISESVASNEQFF

D: TRBD1
V: TRBV7-6
J: TRBJ1-2
length: 16
CDR3: CASSLIQGASSLGYTF

D: TRBD2
V: TRBV6-6
J: TRBJ2-3
length: 15
CDR3: CASSYRRGGQDTQYF

D: -
V: TRBV25-1
J: TRBJ1-1
length: 16
CDR3: CASSVQSRGMWTEAFF